The 10 T cell receptor beta chains below all came from one sample that was sequenced in a study of tumor-infiltrating lymphocytes in oesophageal squamous cell carcinoma. Using its own MiXCR run on the PCR reads, TCRdb lists one record per CDR3 protein. The table has approximately 9,500 distinct CDR3 sequences, 58% seen once. The material sequenced was esophageal tumor tissue. These receptors came from a female donor with esophageal squamous cell carcinoma.

Note on this clonotype: A much larger clone lies one base from this, so it may be a read error. The conserved phenylalanine or tryptophan is not found at the CDR3 terminus, so this likely reflects a read error. Because the CDR3's place on the DNA is in doubt, the DNA is left out and the CDR3 is given as listed by TCRdb. The J gene is TRBJ2-7, the V gene TRBV7-2; the table names TRBD1, a call not compared with the DNA. Germline lookup yields CDR1 SGHTA and CDR2 FQGNSA. The CDR3 numbers 15 amino acids, ends counted. This chain's CDR3 is CASSLQGARGYTFGT.

The chain employs TRBV7-8 and TRBJ1-2, with D perhaps TRBD1 (5 bases). This CDR3 spans 14 amino acids. From germline, CDR1 is SGHVS and CDR2 FQNEAQ. The V gene lost 2 bases and the J gene lost 5 bases, with 12 bases spanning the gap. The CDR3, as DNA: TGTGCCAGCAGCTTAAAGCAGGGAGGGTATGGCTACACCTTC. This encodes CASSLKQGGYGYTF. The whole variable domain, filled in from reference TRBV7-8 and TRBJ1-2, reads GAGVSQSPRYKVAKRGQDVALRCDPISGHVSLFWYQQALGQGPEFLTYFQNEAQLDKSGLPSDRFFAERPEGSVSTLKIQRTQQEDSAVYLCASSLKQGGYGYTFGSGTRLTVV.

V gene TRBV7-2 combines with J gene TRBJ2-4; TRBD2 might be the D (5 bases). The tail of the sequence fits TRBJ2-5 better, so the J call may be wrong. Germline CDR1 and CDR2: SGHTA and FQGNSA. The CDR3 sequence is 16 residues long. Here the CDR3 DNA reads TGTGCCAGCAGTCAACCCCCGGGGTTAGGAGAGGAGACCCAGTACTTC. This gives the protein CASSQPPGLGEETQYF.

The gene calls are TRBV7-1 and TRBJ2-3, with 13 bases identical to TRBD2. TRBV7-1 carries the ORF label, with uncertain function. This CDR3 contains 16 residues. V shed 5 bases, J shed 3 bases, and the junction held 5 bases outside the gene matches. The CDR3 DNA reads TGTGCCAGCAGCCCCGCGACTAGCGGGAGGACAGATACGCAGTATTTT. Its translation: CASSPATSGRTDTQYF.

This clonotype was observed a few times. The chain is built from TRBV7-9 and TRBJ2-7; D is perhaps TRBD1 (5 bases). In germline, CDR1 is SEHNR, CDR2 FQNEAQ (reference sequence). V lost 5 bases, J lost 0 bases, and 8 bases lay in between. CDR3 size: 13 residues. CDR3 sequence (DNA): TGTGCCAGCAGCCATGACAGCTCCTACGAGCAGTACTTC. It translates to CASSHDSSYEQYF.

The genes are TRBV10-1 and TRBJ2-7; 11 bases agree with TRBD1. Looked up from germline, CDR1 is WNHNN and CDR2 is SYGVQD (reference sequence). This CDR3 is built from 15 residues. With V trimmed by 0 bases and J by 6 bases, 4 bases remained unmatched. As DNA, the CDR3 is TGCGCCAGCAGTGAGTCAGGGACAGGGGGATTCGAGCAGTACTTC. This codes for CASSESGTGGFEQYF.

The rearrangement links TRBV7-2 to TRBJ2-7, with D perhaps matching TRBD2 (7 bases). Near its end, the DNA agrees better with TRBJ2-5, so the J call may be wrong. Germline assignment: CDR1 SGHTA and CDR2 FQGNSA. This CDR3 has 15 amino acids. CDR3 residues: CASSFNGGGRETQYF. In DNA form, the CDR3 reads TGTGCCAGCAGCTTTAACGGGGGCGGGAGAGAGACCCAGTACTTC.

This clonotype showed up many times. V usage is TRBV6-1 and J usage is TRBJ1-1, with a tentative D call TRBD1 (5 bases). The CDR3 is 12 residues long. Trimming took off 6 bases at V and 4 bases at J, with 9 bases between the two ends. Germline CDR1 reads MNHNS; CDR2 reads SASEGT. CDR3 nucleotide sequence: TGTGCCAGCAGGATCCAGGGCACTGAAGCTTTCTTT. It translates to CASRIQGTEAFF.

The chain couples TRBV7-6 to TRBJ2-1; TRBD2 matches at 11 bases. V was clipped by 4 bases and J by 4 bases; unmatched bases: 3. Looked up from germline, CDR1 is SGHVS and CDR2 is FNYEAQ. The CDR3 contains 15 residues. The CDR3 coding sequence is TGTGCCAGCAGCTCCAGACTAGCGGGATACAATGAGCAGTTCTTC. It codes for CASSSRLAGYNEQFF.

This chain joins TRBV28 and TRBJ2-4; D ambiguous. The last part of the DNA fits TRBJ2-7 better; the J call may be wrong. The CDR3 contains 12 residues. Germline V gives CDR1 MDHEN, CDR2 SYDVKM. CDR3 sequence (DNA): TGTGCCAGCAGCCCAACTCCGGGCGAGCAGTACTTC. This encodes CASSPTPGEQYF.